This T cell receptor beta chain appears in the sequencing data of a study of identical twins. TCRdb reprocessed the 5' RACE reads via MiXCR and lists one record per CDR3 protein. The sample carries a few hundred thousand distinct CDR3 sequences, roughly 9.5% recorded once. This clonotype has at least ten counts. A further study also used this sample, focusing on yellow fever vaccine responses in identical twins. That paper states: Twins' vaccine T cell responses reportedly seemed partly convergent and partly personalized.

The sequenced sample was PBMCs. This TCR came from a woman aged 18-29 years in good health.

As DNA, the CDR3 is TGCGCCAGCAGCCTCAGACAGGGCGGCGGCTACACCTTC. Encoded protein: CASSLRQGGGYTF. The V call is TRBV4-1, the J call TRBJ1-2, with 7 nucleotides matching TRBD1. The CDR3 is 13 residues long. Trimming at V came to 4 bases and at J to 8 bases, leaving 7 bases not matched to a gene. CDR1 MGHRA and CDR2 YSYEKL come from the germline V gene.